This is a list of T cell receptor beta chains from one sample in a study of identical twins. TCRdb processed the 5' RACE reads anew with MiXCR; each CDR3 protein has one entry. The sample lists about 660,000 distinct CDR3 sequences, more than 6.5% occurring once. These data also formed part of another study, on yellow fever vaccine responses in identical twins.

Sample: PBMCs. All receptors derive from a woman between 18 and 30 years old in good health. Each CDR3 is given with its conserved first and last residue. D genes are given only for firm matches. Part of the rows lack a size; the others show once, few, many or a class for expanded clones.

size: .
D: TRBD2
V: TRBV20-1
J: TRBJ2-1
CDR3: CSARKLAGASEQFF
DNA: TGCAGTGCTAGGAAGCTAGCGGGAGCATCCGAGCAGTTCTTC

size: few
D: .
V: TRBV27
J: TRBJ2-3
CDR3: CASMVGGRGPRDTQYF
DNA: TGTGCCAGCATGGTAGGGGGGCGGGGGCCTCGAGATACGCAGTATTTT

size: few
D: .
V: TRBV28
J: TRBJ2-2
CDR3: CASSWARRSAGELFF
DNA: TGTGCCAGCAGTTGGGCCCGGAGGTCCGCCGGGGAGCTGTTTTTT

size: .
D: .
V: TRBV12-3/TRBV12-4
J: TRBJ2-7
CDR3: CASSYNWNEQYF
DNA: TGTGCCAGCAGTTATAACTGGAATGAGCAGTACTTC

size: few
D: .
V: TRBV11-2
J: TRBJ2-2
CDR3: CASSSVQGFWGLFF
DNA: TGTGCCAGCAGCTCCGTCCAGGGGTTTTGGGGGCTGTTTTTT

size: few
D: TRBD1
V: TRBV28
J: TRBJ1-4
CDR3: CASIFSDRTNEKLFF
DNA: TGTGCCAGCATATTCTCGGACAGGACTAATGAAAAACTGTTTTTT

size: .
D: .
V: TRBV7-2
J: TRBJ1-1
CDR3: CASSLAGRSGGRPNTEAFF
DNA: TGTGCCAGCAGCTTAGCAGGTCGTTCGGGGGGGCGCCCGAACACTGAAGCTTTCTTT

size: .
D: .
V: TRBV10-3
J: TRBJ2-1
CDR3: CAIEEGRDNEQFF
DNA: TGTGCCATAGAAGAGGGTCGGGACAATGAGCAGTTCTTC

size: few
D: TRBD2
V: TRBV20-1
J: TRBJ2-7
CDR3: CSARYSGTSGVSYEQYF
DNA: TGCAGTGCTCGATACTCCGGGACTAGCGGGGTATCCTACGAGCAGTACTTC

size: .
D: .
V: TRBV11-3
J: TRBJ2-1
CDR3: CASSSRTRSFYNEQFF
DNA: TGTGCCAGCAGCTCACGGACGCGCAGCTTCTACAATGAGCAGTTCTTC

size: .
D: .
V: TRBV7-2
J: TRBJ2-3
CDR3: CASSFAGRSTDTQYF
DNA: TGTGCCAGCAGCTTTGCAGGACGGAGCACAGATACGCAGTATTTT

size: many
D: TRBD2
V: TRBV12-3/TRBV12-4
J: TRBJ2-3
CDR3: CASSLSLREGSTGTQYF
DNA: TGTGCCAGCAGTTTGAGTCTGCGGGAGGGTTCCACAGGGACGCAGTATTTT

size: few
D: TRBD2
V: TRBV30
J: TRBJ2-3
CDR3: CAWRTSGTDTQYF
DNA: TGTGCCTGGAGGACTAGCGGCACAGATACGCAGTATTTT

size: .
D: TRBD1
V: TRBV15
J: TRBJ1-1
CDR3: CASTFGDRVNTEAFF
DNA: TGTGCCAGCACCTTCGGGGACAGGGTGAACACTGAAGCTTTCTTT

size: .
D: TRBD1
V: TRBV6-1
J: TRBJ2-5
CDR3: CASSPGFGQGTETQYF
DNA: TGTGCCAGCAGTCCCGGCTTCGGACAGGGGACGGAGACCCAGTACTTC

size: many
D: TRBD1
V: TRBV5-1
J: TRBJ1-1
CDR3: CASSEGQGRNTEAFF
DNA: TGCGCCAGCAGCGAGGGACAGGGCCGGAACACTGAAGCTTTCTTT

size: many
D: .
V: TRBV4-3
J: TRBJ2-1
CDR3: CASSQDLYGGPPYNEQFF
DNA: TGCGCCAGCAGCCAAGATTTGTATGGGGGGCCCCCCTACAATGAGCAGTTCTTC

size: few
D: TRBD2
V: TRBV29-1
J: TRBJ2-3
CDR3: CSLWTSGSTDTQYF
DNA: TGCAGCCTGTGGACTAGCGGGAGCACAGATACGCAGTATTTT

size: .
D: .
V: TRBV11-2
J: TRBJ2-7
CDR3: CASSQGAPEQYF
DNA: TGTGCCAGCTCCCAGGGAGCCCCAGAGCAGTACTTC

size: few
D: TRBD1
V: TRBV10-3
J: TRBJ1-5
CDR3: CAISAQGVDQPQHF
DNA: TGTGCCATCAGTGCCCAGGGGGTGGATCAGCCCCAGCATTTT

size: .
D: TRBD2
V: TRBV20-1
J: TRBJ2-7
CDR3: CSARDPWTSGDEQYF
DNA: TGCAGTGCTAGAGATCCTTGGACTAGCGGCGACGAGCAGTACTTC

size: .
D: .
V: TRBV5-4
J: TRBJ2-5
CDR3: CASNEYQETQYF
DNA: TGTGCCAGCAACGAGTACCAAGAGACCCAGTACTTC

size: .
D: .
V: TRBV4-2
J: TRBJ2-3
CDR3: CASGPGQRCSDTQYF
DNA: TGTGCCAGCGGCCCGGGGCAGCGCTGCTCAGATACGCAGTATTTT

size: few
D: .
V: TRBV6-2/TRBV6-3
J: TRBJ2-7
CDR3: CASRTWVEGDEQYF
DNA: TGTGCCAGCAGAACGTGGGTGGAGGGGGACGAGCAGTACTTC

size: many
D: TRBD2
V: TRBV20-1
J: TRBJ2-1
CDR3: CSARDRLATSSYNEQFF
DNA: TGCAGTGCTAGAGACCGACTAGCGACTAGCTCCTACAATGAGCAGTTCTTC

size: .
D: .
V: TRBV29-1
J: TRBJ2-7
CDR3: CSVVPVRTAGTSEQYF
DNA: TGCAGCGTTGTCCCCGTACGGACAGCTGGGACTTCCGAGCAGTACTTC

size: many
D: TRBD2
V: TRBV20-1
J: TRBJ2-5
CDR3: CSAGTGRLAGEGETQYF
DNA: TGCAGTGCCGGGACAGGCCGACTAGCGGGAGAGGGGGAGACCCAGTACTTC

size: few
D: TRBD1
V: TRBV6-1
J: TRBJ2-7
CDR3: CASQRGTGSYEQYF
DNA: TGTGCCAGTCAACGAGGGACAGGGTCCTACGAGCAGTACTTC

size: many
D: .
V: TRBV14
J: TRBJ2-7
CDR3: CASSQALDRMGQYF
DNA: TGTGCCAGCAGCCAAGCTCTGGACAGAATGGGGCAGTACTTC

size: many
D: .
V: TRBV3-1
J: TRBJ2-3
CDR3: CASSQELGITDTQYF
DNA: TGTGCCAGCAGCCAAGAGCTGGGTATCACAGATACGCAGTATTTT

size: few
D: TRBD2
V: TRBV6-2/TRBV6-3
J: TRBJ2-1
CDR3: CASIPRRTSGGGSSYNEQFF
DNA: TGTGCCAGCATCCCCCGGAGGACTAGCGGGGGGGGAAGCTCCTACAATGAGCAGTTCTTC

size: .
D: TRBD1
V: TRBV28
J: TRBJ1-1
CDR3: CASSPFMTGLNTEAFF
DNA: TGTGCCAGCAGCCCATTTATGACAGGGCTGAACACTGAAGCTTTCTTT

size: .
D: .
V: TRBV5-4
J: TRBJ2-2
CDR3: CASSSGARANTGELFF
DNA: TGTGCCAGCAGCTCTGGGGCTCGAGCGAACACCGGGGAGCTGTTTTTT

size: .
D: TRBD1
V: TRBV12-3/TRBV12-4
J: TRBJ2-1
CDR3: CASSSSTGVLYNEQFF
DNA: TGTGCCAGCAGTTCCTCGACAGGGGTTCTCTACAATGAGCAGTTCTTC

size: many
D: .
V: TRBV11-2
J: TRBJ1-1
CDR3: CASSLADPDTEAFF
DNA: TGTGCCAGCAGCTTAGCGGACCCGGACACTGAAGCTTTCTTT

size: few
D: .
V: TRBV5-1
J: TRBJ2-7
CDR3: CASSLVASFSYEQYF
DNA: TGCGCCAGCAGCTTGGTCGCAAGCTTCTCCTACGAGCAGTACTTC

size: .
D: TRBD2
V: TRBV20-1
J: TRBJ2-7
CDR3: CSASVVAGDAEQYF
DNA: TGCAGTGCTAGCGTAGTAGCGGGAGACGCAGAGCAGTACTTC

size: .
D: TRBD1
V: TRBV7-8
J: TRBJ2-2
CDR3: CASSYTGDTGELFF
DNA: TGTGCCAGCAGCTATACAGGGGACACCGGGGAGCTGTTTTTT

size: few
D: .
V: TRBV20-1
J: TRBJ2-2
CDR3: CSVREKDTGELFF
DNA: TGCAGTGTTCGGGAGAAGGACACCGGGGAGCTGTTTTTT

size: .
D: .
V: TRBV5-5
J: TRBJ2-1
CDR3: CASSGEGGRGDEQFF
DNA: TGTGCCAGCAGCGGGGAGGGGGGTAGGGGGGATGAGCAGTTCTTC

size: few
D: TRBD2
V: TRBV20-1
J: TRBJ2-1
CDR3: CSASRPSGRRVEQFF
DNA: TGCAGTGCTAGCCGTCCTAGCGGGAGACGGGTTGAGCAGTTCTTC

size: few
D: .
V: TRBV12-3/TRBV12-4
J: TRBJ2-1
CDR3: CASGRRGTSYNEQFF
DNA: TGTGCCAGCGGCCGAAGAGGGACTTCCTACAATGAGCAGTTCTTC

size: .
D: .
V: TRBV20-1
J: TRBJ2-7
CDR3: CSASLQGGYEQYF
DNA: TGCAGTGCTAGCCTACAGGGAGGCTACGAGCAGTACTTC

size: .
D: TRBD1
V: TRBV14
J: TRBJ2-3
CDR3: CASSRVTGGMTDTQYF
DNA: TGTGCCAGCAGCCGAGTGACAGGGGGGATGACAGATACGCAGTATTTT

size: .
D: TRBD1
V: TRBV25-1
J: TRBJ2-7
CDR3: CASTQDRGEQYF
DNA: TGTGCCAGCACCCAGGACAGGGGGGAGCAGTACTTC

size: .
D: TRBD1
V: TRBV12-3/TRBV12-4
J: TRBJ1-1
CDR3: CASIGTVEAFF
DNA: TGTGCCAGCATTGGGACAGTTGAAGCTTTCTTT

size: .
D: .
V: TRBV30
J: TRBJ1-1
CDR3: CALTGGGTEAFF
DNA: TGTGCCTTAACGGGGGGCGGCACTGAAGCTTTCTTT

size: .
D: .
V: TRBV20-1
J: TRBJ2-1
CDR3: CSARRGNEQFF
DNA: TGCAGTGCTAGGCGGGGCAATGAGCAGTTCTTC